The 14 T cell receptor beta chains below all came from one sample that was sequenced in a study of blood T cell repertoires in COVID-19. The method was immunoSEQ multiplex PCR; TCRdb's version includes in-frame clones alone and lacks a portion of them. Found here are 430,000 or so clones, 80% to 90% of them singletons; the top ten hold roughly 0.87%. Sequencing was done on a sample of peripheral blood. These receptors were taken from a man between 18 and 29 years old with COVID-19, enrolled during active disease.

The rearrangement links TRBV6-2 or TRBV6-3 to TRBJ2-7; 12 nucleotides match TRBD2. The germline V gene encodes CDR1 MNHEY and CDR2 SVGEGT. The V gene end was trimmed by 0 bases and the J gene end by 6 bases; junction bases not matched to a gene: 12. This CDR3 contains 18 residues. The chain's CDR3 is CASSYSNLAGGPTPEQYF. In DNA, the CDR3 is TGTGCCAGCAGTTACTCGAACCTAGCGGGGGGGCCCACCCCCGAGCAGTACTTC.

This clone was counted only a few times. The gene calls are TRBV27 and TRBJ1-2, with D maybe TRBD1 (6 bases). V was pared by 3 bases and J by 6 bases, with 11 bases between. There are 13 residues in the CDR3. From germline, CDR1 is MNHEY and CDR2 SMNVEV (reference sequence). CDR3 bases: TGTGCCAGCAGTTTGAGCCAGGGGAATGGCTACACCTTC. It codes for CASSLSQGNGYTF.

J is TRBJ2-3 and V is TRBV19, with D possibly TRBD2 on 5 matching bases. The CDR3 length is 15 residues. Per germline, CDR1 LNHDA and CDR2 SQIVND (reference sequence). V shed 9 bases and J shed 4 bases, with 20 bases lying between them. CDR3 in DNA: TGTGCCAGCCATCTTGGTGGGGAGACGTCAGATACGCAGTATTTT. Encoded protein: CASHLGGETSDTQYF. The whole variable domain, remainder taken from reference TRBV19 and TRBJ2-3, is DGGITQSPKYLFRKEGQNVTLSCEQNLNHDAMYWYRQDPGQGLRLIYYSQIVNDFQKGDIAEGYSVSREKKESFPLTVTSAQKNPTAFYLCASHLGGETSDTQYFGPGTRLTVL.

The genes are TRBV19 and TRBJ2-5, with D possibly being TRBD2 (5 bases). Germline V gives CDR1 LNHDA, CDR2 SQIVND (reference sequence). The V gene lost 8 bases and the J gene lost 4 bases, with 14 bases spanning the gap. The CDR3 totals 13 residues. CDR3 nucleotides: TGTGCCAGTCGAACACCCGGAGGAGAGACCCAGTACTTC. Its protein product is CASRTPGGETQYF. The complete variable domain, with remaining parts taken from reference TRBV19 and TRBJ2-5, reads DGGITQSPKYLFRKEGQNVTLSCEQNLNHDAMYWYRQDPGQGLRLIYYSQIVNDFQKGDIAEGYSVSREKKESFPLTVTSAQKNPTAFYLCASRTPGGETQYFGPGTRLLVL.

DNA of the CDR3: TGCAGCGTATTGGGACAGGTGACCTACAATGAGCAGTTCTTC. Its translation is CSVLGQVTYNEQFF. The chain uses TRBV29-1 and TRBJ2-1; 8 bases match TRBD1. V lost 6 bases to trimming and J lost 2 bases; unmatched junction nucleotides: 6. Looked up from germline, CDR1 is SQVTM and CDR2 is ANQGSEA. The CDR3 spans 14 residues.

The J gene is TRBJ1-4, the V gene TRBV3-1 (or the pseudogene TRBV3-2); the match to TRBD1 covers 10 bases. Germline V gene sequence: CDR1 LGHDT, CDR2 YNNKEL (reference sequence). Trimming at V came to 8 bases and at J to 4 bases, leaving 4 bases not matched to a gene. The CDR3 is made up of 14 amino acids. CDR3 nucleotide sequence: TGTGCCAGCCGCCGGGACAGGGGTAATGAAAAACTGTTTTTT. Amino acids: CASRRDRGNEKLFF.

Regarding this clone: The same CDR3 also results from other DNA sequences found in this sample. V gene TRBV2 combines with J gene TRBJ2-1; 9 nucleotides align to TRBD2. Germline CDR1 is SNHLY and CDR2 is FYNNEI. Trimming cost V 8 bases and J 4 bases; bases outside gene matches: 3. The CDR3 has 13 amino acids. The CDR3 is CASSSGDYNEQFF. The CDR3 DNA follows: TGTGCCAGCTCTAGCGGGGATTACAATGAGCAGTTCTTC.

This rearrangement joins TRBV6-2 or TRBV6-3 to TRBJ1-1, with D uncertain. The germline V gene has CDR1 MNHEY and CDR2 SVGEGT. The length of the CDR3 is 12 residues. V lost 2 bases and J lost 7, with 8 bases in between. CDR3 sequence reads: CASSYPPHEAFF. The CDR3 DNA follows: TGTGCCAGCAGTTACCCCCCACATGAAGCTTTCTTT.

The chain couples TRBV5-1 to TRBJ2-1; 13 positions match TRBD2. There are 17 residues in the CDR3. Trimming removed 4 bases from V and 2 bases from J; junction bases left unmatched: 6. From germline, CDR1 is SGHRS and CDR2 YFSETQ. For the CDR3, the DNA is TGCGCCAGCAGCGGTGGGACTAGCGGGATTACCTACAATGAGCAGTTCTTC. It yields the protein CASSGGTSGITYNEQFF.

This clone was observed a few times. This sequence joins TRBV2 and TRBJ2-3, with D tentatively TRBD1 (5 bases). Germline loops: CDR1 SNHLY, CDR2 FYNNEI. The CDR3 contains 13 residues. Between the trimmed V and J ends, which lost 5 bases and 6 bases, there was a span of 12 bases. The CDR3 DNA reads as TGTGCCAGCAGTCAGGGCCTCTCGGATACGCAGTATTTT. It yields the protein CASSQGLSDTQYF.

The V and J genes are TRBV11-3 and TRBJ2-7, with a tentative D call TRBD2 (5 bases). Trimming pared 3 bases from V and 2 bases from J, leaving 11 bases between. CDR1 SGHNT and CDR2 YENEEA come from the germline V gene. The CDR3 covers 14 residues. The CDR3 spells CASSFVGSTYEQYF. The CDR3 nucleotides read TGTGCCAGCAGCTTTGTAGGGAGCACCTACGAGCAGTACTTC. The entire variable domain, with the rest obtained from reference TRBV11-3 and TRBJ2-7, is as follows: EAGVVQSPRYKIIEKKQPVAFWCNPISGHNTLYWYLQNLGQGPELLIRYENEEAVDDSQLPKDRFSAERLKGVDSTLKIQPAELGDSAVYLCASSFVGSTYEQYFGPGTRLTVT.

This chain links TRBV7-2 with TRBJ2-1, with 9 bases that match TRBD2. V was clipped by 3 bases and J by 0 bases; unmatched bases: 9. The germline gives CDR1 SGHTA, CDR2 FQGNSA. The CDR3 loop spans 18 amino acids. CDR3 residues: CASSFQPISGSSYNEQFF. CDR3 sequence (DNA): TGTGCCAGCAGCTTCCAACCTATTAGCGGGAGCTCCTACAATGAGCAGTTCTTC.

Written as DNA, the CDR3 is TGTGCCAGCAGCAAATTGACTAGCGGGGGCCTGTGCTCCTACAATGAGCAGTTCTTC. This encodes CASSKLTSGGLCSYNEQFF. This chain connects TRBV21-1 to TRBJ2-1; the table's TRBD2 call for D was not verified on the DNA. TRBV21-1 is deemed a pseudogene. The CDR3 sequence is 19 residues long.

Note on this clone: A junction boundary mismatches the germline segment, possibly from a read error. The CDR3 DNA reads TGTGCCAGCTCACCCCCCGGCCTAGCCGCGGTCTTC. The encoded protein is CASSPPGLAAVF. This chain joins TRBV18 and TRBJ2-7, with D possibly TRBD2 on 5 matching bases. The length of the CDR3 is 12 residues. Germline V gene sequence: CDR1 KGHSH, CDR2 LQKENI.